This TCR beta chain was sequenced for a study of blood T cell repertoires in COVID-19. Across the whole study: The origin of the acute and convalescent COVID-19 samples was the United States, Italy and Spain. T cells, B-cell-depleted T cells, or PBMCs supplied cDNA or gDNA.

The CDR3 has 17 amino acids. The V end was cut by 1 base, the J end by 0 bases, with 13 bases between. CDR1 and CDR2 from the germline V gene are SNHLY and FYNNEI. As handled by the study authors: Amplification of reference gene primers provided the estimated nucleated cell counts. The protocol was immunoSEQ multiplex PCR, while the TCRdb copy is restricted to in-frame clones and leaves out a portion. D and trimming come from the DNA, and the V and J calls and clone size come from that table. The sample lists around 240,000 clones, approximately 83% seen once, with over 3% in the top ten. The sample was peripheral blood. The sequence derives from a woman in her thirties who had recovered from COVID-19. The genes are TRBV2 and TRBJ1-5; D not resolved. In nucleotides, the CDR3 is TGTGCCAGCAGTGAAGTTATTTGGCGGAATAGCAATCAGCCCCAGCATTTT. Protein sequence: CASSEVIWRNSNQPQHF.